The source of this T cell receptor (beta chain) is a study of T cells expressing NK-cell markers. Findings and caveats of the study: HCMV specificity of the expanded NKG2C+ T cell clones stayed unclear. For 5 to 7 donors, the dominant NKG2C+ clonotypes made up about 1.0-8% of their CD8+ T cells.

TCRdb re-called the 5' RACE reads; every CDR3 protein appears as one record, without DNA. This table holds hundreds of thousands of distinct CDR3 sequences. Per germline, CDR1 DFQATT and CDR2 SNEGSKA (reference sequence). This CDR3 contains 15 residues. In the case of this clonotype: Its antigen remains unknown.

This TCR was sampled from a woman aged 18-69 years in good health. Sequencing was done on a sample of blood T cells: a sorted CD56 or NKG2C T cell subset, CD4+ or CD8+ T cells, or bulk PBMC T cells (not recorded which). This chain joins TRBV20-1 and TRBJ1-5. Here the CDR3 reads CSARPHGDSNQPQHF.